Sequencing of this T cell receptor beta chain was carried out in a study of cytomegalovirus exposure and HLA in healthy donors. About this clone: Antigen: not known.

The PCR contained 60 Vbeta and 13 Jbeta primers. Sequencing used immunoSEQ multiplex PCR; TCRdb keeps in-frame clones, though not all of them. Of some 130,000 clones in the sample, about 72% were seen once. Study-level points and caveats: As a later analysis showed, a missense DCLRE1C variant was linked to trimming of TCR beta V- and J-genes. Some segments of the V type, notably TRBV6-2 and TRBV6-3, were excluded as indistinguishable. A few chains tied to CMV proved CMV antigen-specific in vitro.

The CDR3 consists of 14 residues. The germline V gene has CDR1 MNHEY and CDR2 SVGAGI. The V gene lost 8 bases and the J gene lost 2 bases, with 12 bases spanning the gap. Sequencing used PBMCs. The sequence derives from a female donor in good health and CMV-seronegative. The V call is TRBV6-5, the J call TRBJ1-4; D gene ambiguous. The CDR3 DNA reads TGTGCCAGCGCGGAGGGTGGGACTAATGAAAAACTGTTTTTT. Its protein is CASAEGGTNEKLFF.